A single sample gave rise to the 9 T cell receptor beta chains below, sequenced in a study of blood T cell repertoires in COVID-19. TCRdb's table, derived via immunoSEQ multiplex PCR, lists solely in-frame clones and lacks some. The sample holds about 100,000 clones; more than 75% are singletons and the top ten take 9.8%. What was sequenced was peripheral blood. The receptors originated from a man in his 60s with active or convalescent COVID-19.

J is TRBJ2-2 and V is TRBV7-2; 15 bases line up with TRBD2. The CDR3 length is 17 residues. The V gene end was trimmed by 0 bases and the J gene end by 4 bases; junction bases not matched to a gene: 0. Per germline, CDR1 SGHTA and CDR2 FQGNSA. The CDR3 DNA is TGTGCCAGCAGCTTAGCGGGACTAGCGGGAGGCACCGGGGAGCTGTTTTTT. Its translation is CASSLAGLAGGTGELFF.

The chain uses TRBV11-3 and TRBJ2-1; TRBD2 matches 13 bases. This CDR3 has 15 residues. V was pared by 3 bases and J by 5 bases, with 1 base of the junction left unmatched. The germline gives CDR1 SGHNT, CDR2 YENEEA. The CDR3 loop reads CASSLGLAGNNEQFF. DNA for the CDR3: TGTGCCAGCAGCTTGGGACTAGCGGGGAACAATGAGCAGTTCTTC.

The CDR3 loop reads CASSPGVAGVLTETQYF. CDR3 bases: TGTGCCAGCAGCCCAGGGGTAGCGGGAGTCCTTACGGAGACCCAGTACTTC. The chain uses TRBV21-1 and TRBJ2-5; the D call of TRBD2 is as the table states it, not checked on the DNA. TRBV21-1 is assigned pseudogene status. The CDR3 spans 17 residues.

The chain joins TRBV4-3 to TRBJ2-1; TRBD2 aligns across 9 bases. CDR3 length: 13 residues. V lost 0 bases, J lost 10 bases, and 1 base stayed unmatched. CDR1 is LGHNA and CDR2 is YSLEER in the germline V gene. As DNA, the CDR3 is TGCGCCAGCAGCCAAGATAGCGGGAGAGAGCAGTTCTTC. This encodes CASSQDSGREQFF.

The V gene is TRBV6-1, the J gene TRBJ1-2, with D possibly TRBD1 on 5 matching bases. The CDR3 runs 14 residues. The ends were cut back, 3 bases at V and 0 bases at J, with 8 bases in the middle. Per the germline V gene, CDR1 is MNHNS and CDR2 is SASEGT. The CDR3, as DNA: TGTGCCAGCAGTGACAGGGCAACTAACTATGGCTACACCTTC. This sequence encodes CASSDRATNYGYTF.

V and J are TRBV12-5 and TRBJ2-2; D is perhaps TRBD1 (6 bases). CDR1 and CDR2 from the germline V gene are LGHNT and FRNRAP. V was shortened by 4 bases and J by 5 bases, with 11 bases between the two germline ends. The CDR3 loop spans 14 amino acids. CDR3: CASGSRTVTGELFF. The CDR3 DNA sequence: TGTGCTAGTGGTTCTAGGACAGTAACCGGGGAGCTGTTTTTT.

The chain recombines TRBV10-2 with TRBJ2-1; D is unclear. Germline V CDR1 and CDR2: WSHSY, SAAADI. Trimming cost V 6 bases and J 4 bases, with 10 bases left between them. CDR3 length: 13 amino acids. DNA for the CDR3: TGCGCCAGCAGCCCCGCCCGGTACAATGAGCAGTTCTTC. Amino acid sequence: CASSPARYNEQFF.

This clone was detected a few times. This rearrangement joins TRBV28 to TRBJ1-4, with a tentative D call TRBD1 (6 bases). CDR3 length: 13 amino acids. The germline gives CDR1 MDHEN, CDR2 SYDVKM. Trimming took 5 bases from V and 11 from J, leaving 15 bases between them. In nucleotides, the CDR3 is TGTGCCAGCAGTATACGGGGGGCGGGGAAACTGTTTTTT. Its protein is CASSIRGAGKLFF.

The DNA of the CDR3 is TGTGCCAGCCAATCCTTTAGCGGGAGTGTCGCAGATACGCAGTATTTT. Amino acid sequence: CASQSFSGSVADTQYF. The chain recombines TRBV5-4 with TRBJ2-3; 9 positions agree with TRBD2. CDR1 and CDR2 from the germline V gene are SGHNT and YYREEE (reference sequence). V was clipped by 7 bases and J by 4 bases; unmatched bases: 13. This CDR3 is built from 16 residues.